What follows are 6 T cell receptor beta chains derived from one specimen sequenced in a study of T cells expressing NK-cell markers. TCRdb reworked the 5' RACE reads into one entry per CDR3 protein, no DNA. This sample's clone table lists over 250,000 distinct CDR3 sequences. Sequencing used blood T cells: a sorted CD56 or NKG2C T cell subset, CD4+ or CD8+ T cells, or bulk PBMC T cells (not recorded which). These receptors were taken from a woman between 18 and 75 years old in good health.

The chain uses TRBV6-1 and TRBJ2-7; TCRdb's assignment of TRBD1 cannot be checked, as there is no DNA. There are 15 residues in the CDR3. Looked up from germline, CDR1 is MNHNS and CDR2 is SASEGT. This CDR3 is CASSEAGTGVYEQYF.

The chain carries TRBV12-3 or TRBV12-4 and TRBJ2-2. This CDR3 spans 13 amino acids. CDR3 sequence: CASNNRNTGELFF.

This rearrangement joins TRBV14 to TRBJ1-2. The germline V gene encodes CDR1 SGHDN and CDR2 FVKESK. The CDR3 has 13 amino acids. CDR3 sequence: CASSQAAGYGYTF.

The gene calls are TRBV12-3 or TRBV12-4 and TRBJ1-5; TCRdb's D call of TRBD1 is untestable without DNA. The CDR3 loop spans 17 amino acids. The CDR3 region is CASSFSQVPVGNQPQHF.

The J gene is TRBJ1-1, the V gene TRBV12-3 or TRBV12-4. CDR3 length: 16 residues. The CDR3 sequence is CASSSRAGYMNTEAFF.

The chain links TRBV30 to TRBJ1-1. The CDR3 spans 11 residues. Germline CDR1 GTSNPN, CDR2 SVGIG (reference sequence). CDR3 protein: CAWRGGTEAFF.